The present T cell receptor beta chain was sequenced within a study of blood T cell dynamics during melanoma immunotherapy. Noted time point: pre-treatment baseline. Findings and caveats of the study: The most clonal sorted CD8+ subset, immune-effector cells, was closest to cell-free DNA CDR3 sequences.

Of note for this clone: Its antigen is still unknown.

V lost 1 base to trimming and J lost 7 bases, with 11 bases between them. CDR1 is GTSNPN and CDR2 is SVGIG in the germline V gene (reference sequence). CDR3 length: 13 amino acids. Profiling relied on immunoSEQ multiplex PCR, and the TCRdb table lists in-frame clones only, not all of them. The data show about 1,300 clones, approximately 87% seen once. The TCR sequence derives from a human donor with melanoma. Specimen: effector memory CD8+ T cells from blood, collected from a patient treated with checkpoint blockade. The V gene is TRBV30, the J gene TRBJ2-1, with unresolved D. The CDR3, as DNA: TGTGCCTGGAGTGACGAAGTTGAGAATGAGCAGTTCTTC. Translation: CAWSDEVENEQFF.